The rows below give T cell receptor beta chains drawn from one sample of a study of T cell responses to AZD1222 COVID-19 vaccine. Sequencing was performed with immunoSEQ multiplex PCR; in TCRdb, only in-frame clones are kept and a portion is missing. This sample has about 140,000 clones, with approximately 93% found just once. The sequenced sample was peripheral blood, obtained on day 0 of MenACWY control vaccination. These receptors were taken from an adult in good health. Each CDR3 is given with its conserved first and last residue. A D gene is named only where the DNA matches it firmly. Where a row states a size, it is once, few, many or the class of an expanded clone; other rows omit it.

TRBV6-6	TRBJ2-1	.	.	CASSRDFHNEQFF	TGTGCCAGCAGTCGGGACTTCCACAATGAGCAGTTCTTC
TRBV19	TRBJ2-7	.	.	CASSYGPAYEQYF	TGTGCCAGTAGTTACGGACCAGCCTACGAGCAGTACTTC
TRBV2	TRBJ2-5	.	.	CASTPMGGGMETQYF	TGTGCCAGCACCCCGATGGGAGGGGGCATGGAGACCCAGTACTTC
TRBV27	TRBJ1-4	.	.	CASSPYLSTEVSEKLFF	TGTGCCAGCAGTCCTTATCTCTCGACAGAAGTAAGTGAAAAACTGTTTTTT
TRBV5-6	TRBJ1-1	once	.	CASSKWTVTEAFF	TGTGCCAGCAGCAAATGGACAGTCACTGAAGCTTTCTTT
TRBV7-2	TRBJ1-2	.	.	CASSRDNWEVYGYTF	TGTGCCAGCAGTCGGGACAATTGGGAGGTCTATGGCTACACCTTC
TRBV7-7	TRBJ1-1	.	.	CASSLAFGSEAFF	TGTGCCAGCAGCTTAGCTTTTGGGAGCGAAGCTTTCTTT
TRBV25-1	TRBJ2-7	.	TRBD1	CASRGDRGSYEQYF	TGTGCCAGCAGAGGAGACAGGGGGTCCTACGAGCAGTACTTC
TRBV7-9	TRBJ1-5	once	TRBD1	CASSLDREPQHF	TGTGCCAGCAGCTTGGACAGGGAGCCCCAGCATTTT
TRBV5-1	TRBJ1-2	.	.	CASSTGPQRDYGYTF	TGCGCCAGCAGCACGGGACCGCAGCGGGACTATGGCTACACCTTC
TRBV5-1	TRBJ1-2	.	.	CASSLVTGFDGYTF	TGCGCCAGCAGCTTGGTTACAGGGTTTGATGGCTACACCTTC
TRBV7-2	TRBJ2-3	.	TRBD2	CASSFVAGVTDTQYF	TGTGCCAGCAGCTTCGTTGCGGGAGTCACAGATACGCAGTATTTT
TRBV7-9	TRBJ2-1	.	.	CASSLGSIEQFF	TGTGCCAGCAGCTTAGGCTCAATTGAGCAGTTCTTC
TRBV6-5	TRBJ1-2	.	.	CASSQTTVGGYTF	TGTGCCAGCAGTCAGACGACAGTGGGTGGCTACACCTTC
TRBV14	TRBJ2-3	.	.	CASSQAGTYTDTQYF	TGTGCCAGCAGCCAAGCAGGCACCTACACAGATACGCAGTATTTT
TRBV7-9	TRBJ2-3	.	.	CASSTYSADTQYF	TGTGCCAGCAGCACCTATAGTGCAGATACGCAGTATTTT
TRBV5-1	TRBJ1-1	.	.	CASSSGPTNTEAFF	TGCGCCAGCAGCTCGGGACCGACCAACACTGAAGCTTTCTTT
TRBV15	TRBJ1-6	.	.	CATSRGQGNNSPLHF	TGTGCCACCAGCAGAGGGCAGGGAAATAATTCACCCCTCCACTTT
TRBV10-1	TRBJ1-6	.	.	CASSDGQGENSPLHF	TGCGCCAGCAGTGACGGCCAGGGTGAAAATTCACCCCTCCACTTT
TRBV9	TRBJ1-5	once	.	CASSVGDSNQPQHF	TGTGCCAGCAGCGTAGGTGATAGCAATCAGCCCCAGCATTTT
TRBV7-9	TRBJ2-2	.	.	CASSPQGLTGELFF	TGTGCCAGCAGCCCCCAGGGCCTCACCGGGGAGCTGTTTTTT
TRBV19	TRBJ1-2	.	.	CASSLTVTANYGYTF	TGTGCCAGTAGTCTCACCGTGACAGCTAACTATGGCTACACCTTC
TRBV12-2	TRBJ2-7	once	.	CASRLVRTGVHEQYF	TGTGCAAGTCGCTTAGTCCGGACTGGCGTCCACGAGCAGTACTTC
TRBV6-5	TRBJ2-7	.	.	CASRPAGTYEQYF	TGTGCCAGCAGGCCCGCAGGGACCTACGAGCAGTACTTC
TRBV29-1	TRBJ2-7	.	.	CSVDLGSAQYF	TGCAGCGTTGACTTGGGGTCGGCGCAGTACTTC
TRBV5-1	TRBJ2-3	.	.	CASSLGHGRDTQYF	TGCGCCAGCAGCTTGGGCCACGGTAGAGATACGCAGTATTTT
TRBV6-5	TRBJ1-5	few	.	CASSPRWVDNQPQHF	TGTGCCAGCAGTCCGAGGTGGGTGGACAATCAGCCCCAGCATTTT
TRBV6-2/TRBV6-3	TRBJ2-7	.	TRBD2	CASSILSGIYEQYF	TGTGCCAGCAGTATACTTAGCGGGATTTACGAGCAGTACTTC
TRBV28	TRBJ1-5	.	TRBD1	CASRPGTENQPQHF	TGTGCCAGCAGACCCGGGACAGAGAATCAGCCCCAGCATTTT
TRBV12-5	TRBJ2-7	.	TRBD1	CASGFTLQGAFPYEQYF	TGTGCTAGTGGTTTTACCCTACAGGGGGCCTTTCCCTACGAGCAGTACTTC
TRBV5-8	TRBJ1-1	.	.	CASSLSLSANTEAFF	TGTGCCAGCAGTTTGTCACTGTCCGCGAACACTGAAGCTTTCTTT
TRBV12-3/TRBV12-4	TRBJ1-1	.	.	CASITGMNTEAFF	TGTGCCAGCATAACAGGGATGAACACTGAAGCTTTCTTT
TRBV27	TRBJ1-6	.	.	CASSPRYNSPLHF	TGTGCCAGCAGTCCCCGCTATAATTCACCCCTCCACTTT
TRBV28	TRBJ1-1	.	TRBD1	CASSQQGVFSAFF	TGTGCCAGCAGCCAACAGGGGGTATTTAGCGCTTTCTTT
TRBV15	TRBJ1-5	.	.	CATSRDLNQPQHF	TGTGCCACCAGCAGAGATTTAAATCAGCCCCAGCATTTT
TRBV6-1	TRBJ1-5	.	.	CASSEGFWEDQPQHF	TGTGCCAGCAGTGAAGGGTTTTGGGAGGATCAGCCCCAGCATTTT
TRBV12-3/TRBV12-4	TRBJ1-2	.	.	CASRVLDYGYTF	TGTGCCAGCAGGGTTCTCGACTATGGCTACACCTTC
TRBV27	TRBJ1-1	.	.	CASSFQGMGTEAFF	TGTGCCAGCAGTTTCCAGGGTATGGGCACTGAAGCTTTCTTT
TRBV9	TRBJ2-1	.	.	CASSGSSSYNEQFF	TGTGCCAGCAGCGGGTCCAGCTCCTACAATGAGCAGTTCTTC
TRBV7-2	TRBJ1-6	.	.	CASSLTVPLYNSPLHF	TGTGCCAGCAGCTTGACAGTGCCATTATATAATTCACCCCTCCACTTT
TRBV9	TRBJ1-1	.	.	CASSPSGQNTEAFF	TGTGCCAGCAGCCCCAGTGGGCAGAACACTGAAGCTTTCTTT
TRBV19	TRBJ2-1	.	.	CASLGGRLYNEQFF	TGTGCCAGTCTCGGCGGGCGCTTATACAATGAGCAGTTCTTC
TRBV9	TRBJ2-3	.	.	CASSPRGGTSTDTQYF	TGTGCCAGCAGCCCCCGAGGTGGAACTAGCACAGATACGCAGTATTTT
TRBV3-1/TRBV3-2	TRBJ1-5	.	.	CASSPDLDQPQHF	TGTGCCAGCAGCCCGGACTTAGATCAGCCCCAGCATTTT
TRBV6-5	TRBJ1-2	.	.	CASSPPAGNYGYTF	TGTGCCAGCAGTCCCCCGGCAGGAAATTATGGCTACACCTTC
TRBV7-9	TRBJ1-1	.	.	CASSLGAGDTEAFF	TGTGCCAGCAGCTTAGGCGCAGGAGACACTGAAGCTTTCTTT
TRBV19	TRBJ1-5	.	.	CASSTTTWSNQPQHF	TGTGCCAGTAGTACCACCACCTGGAGCAATCAGCCCCAGCATTTT
TRBV6-5	TRBJ2-5	.	.	CASSYLGGLQETQYF	TGTGCCAGCAGTTACCTCGGGGGTCTACAAGAGACCCAGTACTTC
TRBV5-4	TRBJ1-2	once	TRBD1	CASSHYTSGTGPYGYTF	TGTGCCAGCAGCCACTACACTTCCGGGACAGGCCCCTATGGCTACACCTTC
TRBV5-6	TRBJ1-2	.	TRBD1	CASSWTGQGINYGYTF	TGTGCCAGCAGCTGGACGGGACAGGGTATTAACTATGGCTACACCTTC
TRBV7-9	TRBJ1-6	.	.	CASSLGGDSHSPLHF	TGTGCCAGCAGCTTAGGGGGGGACTCCCATTCACCCCTCCACTTT
TRBV6-2/TRBV6-3	TRBJ2-6	.	.	CASSYTLPRAGANVLTF	TGTGCCAGCAGTTACACCCTCCCGAGGGCTGGGGCCAACGTCCTGACTTTC
TRBV24-1	TRBJ2-1	.	.	CATSDPGTYNEQFF	TGTGCCACCAGTGATCCCGGGACATACAATGAGCAGTTCTTC
TRBV27	TRBJ2-7	.	TRBD2	CASSFREATYEQYF	TGTGCCAGCAGTTTCCGGGAGGCCACATACGAGCAGTACTTC
TRBV27	TRBJ1-4	.	TRBD1	CASGETGGEKLFF	TGTGCCAGCGGTGAGACAGGGGGTGAAAAACTGTTTTTT
TRBV24-1	TRBJ2-5	once	TRBD1	CATSDPGGTGGEGTQYF	TGTGCCACCAGTGACCCCGGGGGGACAGGGGGCGAAGGGACCCAGTACTTC
TRBV4-1	TRBJ2-7	.	.	CASSQVGLDTDEQYF	TGCGCCAGCAGCCAAGTCGGGCTAGACACGGACGAGCAGTACTTC